This is a list of T cell receptor beta chains from one sample in a study of radiation and T cells in renal cell carcinoma. Repertoires were generated with immunoSEQ multiplex PCR, while TCRdb's copy carries only in-frame clones and drops some. This table has about 78,000 clones, about 89% appearing once. The source material was blood, sampled from a patient whose treatment included radiotherapy and nephrectomy. The source is a woman in her 70s with renal cell carcinoma. Both conserved end residues are part of each CDR3. The D gene is left open where the match is weak. Size is omitted from some rows. Given values are once, few, many or a class for expanded clones.

d_call: .; j_call: TRBJ2-2; v_call: TRBV7-3; clone_size: .; cdr3_aa: CASSPQVAANTGELFF; cdr3_nt: TGTGCCAGCAGCCCTCAGGTGGCTGCGAACACCGGGGAGCTGTTTTTT
d_call: .; j_call: TRBJ1-3; v_call: TRBV2; clone_size: few; cdr3_aa: CASSETVGIIYF; cdr3_nt: TGTGCCAGCAGTGAAACGGTTGGGATAATATATTTT
d_call: .; j_call: TRBJ2-3; v_call: TRBV6-5; clone_size: .; cdr3_aa: CASSSRGTQYF; cdr3_nt: TGTGCCAGCAGTTCACGGGGTACGCAGTATTTT
d_call: TRBD1; j_call: TRBJ2-4; v_call: TRBV28; clone_size: .; cdr3_aa: CASSPPGQVAKNIQYF; cdr3_nt: TGTGCCAGCAGTCCACCGGGACAGGTTGCCAAAAACATTCAGTACTTC
d_call: .; j_call: TRBJ1-1; v_call: TRBV2; clone_size: few; cdr3_aa: CASSEKVTVNTEAFF; cdr3_nt: TGTGCCAGCAGTGAAAAGGTGACCGTGAACACTGAAGCTTTCTTT
d_call: TRBD1; j_call: TRBJ1-5; v_call: TRBV5-1; clone_size: .; cdr3_aa: CASSFGTGGQPQHF; cdr3_nt: TGCGCCAGCAGCTTCGGGACAGGAGGTCAGCCCCAGCATTTT
d_call: .; j_call: TRBJ1-4; v_call: TRBV29-1; clone_size: .; cdr3_aa: CSPPQGTNEKLFF; cdr3_nt: TGCAGTCCTCCACAGGGAACTAATGAAAAACTGTTTTTT
d_call: .; j_call: TRBJ2-7; v_call: TRBV9; clone_size: .; cdr3_aa: CASSVGTASYEQYF; cdr3_nt: TGTGCCAGCAGCGTAGGGACGGCCTCCTACGAGCAGTACTTC
d_call: .; j_call: TRBJ1-2; v_call: TRBV6-6; clone_size: .; cdr3_aa: CASSRGQNYGYTF; cdr3_nt: TGTGCCAGCAGCCGCGGACAGAACTATGGCTACACCTTC
d_call: .; j_call: TRBJ2-5; v_call: TRBV5-6; clone_size: .; cdr3_aa: CASSYEIDSADQETQYF; cdr3_nt: TGTGCCAGCAGCTACGAGATCGACAGCGCCGACCAAGAGACCCAGTACTTC
d_call: .; j_call: TRBJ2-3; v_call: TRBV14; clone_size: few; cdr3_aa: CASSLRSTDTQYF; cdr3_nt: TGTGCCAGCAGCCTCCGCTCCACAGATACGCAGTATTTT
d_call: .; j_call: TRBJ1-3; v_call: TRBV4-2; clone_size: .; cdr3_aa: CASSPFGPGNTIYF; cdr3_nt: TGTGCCAGCAGCCCCTTCGGACCGGGAAACACCATATATTTT
d_call: .; j_call: TRBJ1-5; v_call: TRBV30; clone_size: .; cdr3_aa: CAWSVQSGLSNQPQHF; cdr3_nt: TGTGCCTGGAGTGTCCAGTCCGGTCTTAGCAATCAGCCCCAGCATTTT
d_call: TRBD2; j_call: TRBJ2-4; v_call: TRBV6-5; clone_size: .; cdr3_aa: CASSRGGAEIQYF; cdr3_nt: TGTGCCAGCAGTCGCGGGGGGGCGGAAATTCAGTACTTC
d_call: TRBD2; j_call: TRBJ2-3; v_call: TRBV30; clone_size: .; cdr3_aa: CAWRLAGVRDTQYF; cdr3_nt: TGTGCCTGGAGATTAGCGGGGGTGAGAGATACGCAGTATTTT
d_call: TRBD2; j_call: TRBJ2-1; v_call: TRBV6-6; clone_size: once; cdr3_aa: CASLGLADYNEQFF; cdr3_nt: TGTGCCAGCCTCGGACTAGCGGACTACAATGAGCAGTTCTTC
d_call: .; j_call: TRBJ2-3; v_call: TRBV30; clone_size: .; cdr3_aa: CAWNGADTQYF; cdr3_nt: TGTGCCTGGAACGGGGCAGATACGCAGTATTTT
d_call: TRBD2; j_call: TRBJ2-2; v_call: TRBV19; clone_size: .; cdr3_aa: CASSTPLAGPRERNTGELFF; cdr3_nt: TGTGCCAGTAGTACCCCACTAGCGGGACCCCGCGAAAGGAACACCGGGGAGCTGTTTTTT
d_call: TRBD1; j_call: TRBJ1-2; v_call: TRBV27; clone_size: .; cdr3_aa: CATTRTGGNYGYTF; cdr3_nt: TGTGCCACCACGCGGACAGGGGGAAACTATGGCTACACCTTC
d_call: .; j_call: TRBJ2-2; v_call: TRBV28; clone_size: .; cdr3_aa: CASSPSVGGELFF; cdr3_nt: TGTGCCAGCAGTCCGTCCGTCGGCGGGGAGCTGTTTTTT
d_call: .; j_call: TRBJ2-3; v_call: TRBV5-6; clone_size: once; cdr3_aa: CASSLAVMSTDTQYF; cdr3_nt: TGTGCCAGCAGCTTGGCGGTGATGAGCACAGATACGCAGTATTTT
d_call: TRBD1; j_call: TRBJ1-1; v_call: TRBV7-2; clone_size: .; cdr3_aa: CASSLLKTGANTEAFF; cdr3_nt: TGTGCCAGCAGCTTGCTGAAGACAGGGGCGAACACTGAAGCTTTCTTT
d_call: .; j_call: TRBJ2-7; v_call: TRBV29-1; clone_size: once; cdr3_aa: CSARRGQTYEQYF; cdr3_nt: TGCAGCGCCCGGAGGGGACAGACCTACGAGCAGTACTTC
d_call: TRBD2; j_call: TRBJ2-2; v_call: TRBV5-1; clone_size: .; cdr3_aa: CASSPVAGKNTGELFF; cdr3_nt: TGCGCCAGCAGCCCCGTAGCGGGGAAGAACACCGGGGAGCTGTTTTTT
d_call: TRBD2; j_call: TRBJ2-1; v_call: TRBV5-1; clone_size: .; cdr3_aa: CASSLSSGSYNEQFF; cdr3_nt: TGCGCCAGCAGCTTGTCGAGCGGGAGCTACAATGAGCAGTTCTTC
d_call: TRBD1; j_call: TRBJ2-7; v_call: TRBV5-4; clone_size: .; cdr3_aa: CAYIELRTGVSYEQYF; cdr3_nt: TGTGCCTACATTGAACTCAGGACAGGGGTTTCCTACGAGCAGTACTTC
d_call: .; j_call: TRBJ2-1; v_call: TRBV4-2; clone_size: once; cdr3_aa: CASSQPTGISYNEQFF; cdr3_nt: TGTGCCAGCAGCCAACCGACAGGAATCTCCTACAATGAGCAGTTCTTC
d_call: .; j_call: TRBJ1-1; v_call: TRBV10-3; clone_size: .; cdr3_aa: CAIRGARDTEAFF; cdr3_nt: TGTGCCATCAGAGGTGCAAGAGACACTGAAGCTTTCTTT
d_call: .; j_call: TRBJ2-7; v_call: TRBV30; clone_size: .; cdr3_aa: CAWSGSGKGEQYF; cdr3_nt: TGTGCCTGGAGTGGGTCAGGAAAAGGCGAGCAGTACTTC
d_call: .; j_call: TRBJ2-3; v_call: TRBV23-1; clone_size: .; cdr3_aa: CASSHDREDTTDTQYF; cdr3_nt: TGCGCCAGCAGTCACGACAGGGAGGATACCACAGATACGCAGTATTTT
d_call: TRBD1; j_call: TRBJ2-7; v_call: TRBV7-3; clone_size: .; cdr3_aa: CASSADDQGAKEQYF; cdr3_nt: TGTGCCAGCAGCGCCGACGATCAGGGGGCTAAAGAGCAGTACTTC
d_call: TRBD1; j_call: TRBJ2-3; v_call: TRBV28; clone_size: .; cdr3_aa: CASSPPRTGTDTQYF; cdr3_nt: TGTGCCAGCAGCCCCCCTCGGACAGGGACAGATACGCAGTATTTT
d_call: TRBD1; j_call: TRBJ1-2; v_call: TRBV7-6; clone_size: .; cdr3_aa: CASSLQGFGGYTF; cdr3_nt: TGTGCCAGCAGCCTACAGGGGTTTGGTGGCTACACCTTC
d_call: TRBD1; j_call: TRBJ2-7; v_call: TRBV14; clone_size: .; cdr3_aa: CASSRWTGTGSVEQYF; cdr3_nt: TGTGCCAGCAGCCGGTGGACCGGGACAGGGTCGGTCGAGCAGTACTTC
d_call: .; j_call: TRBJ1-2; v_call: TRBV4-2; clone_size: .; cdr3_aa: CASSQGGAGQNYGYTF; cdr3_nt: TGTGCCAGCAGCCAAGGGGGGGCAGGGCAAAACTATGGCTACACCTTC
d_call: .; j_call: TRBJ2-5; v_call: TRBV5-6; clone_size: .; cdr3_aa: CASSLATELQETQYF; cdr3_nt: TGTGCCAGCAGCTTGGCGACAGAACTCCAAGAGACCCAGTACTTC
d_call: TRBD1; j_call: TRBJ1-6; v_call: TRBV7-3; clone_size: .; cdr3_aa: CASSRGTGVNSPLHF; cdr3_nt: TGTGCCAGCAGCCGTGGGACAGGGGTTAATTCACCCCTCCACTTT
d_call: .; j_call: TRBJ1-4; v_call: TRBV4-1; clone_size: .; cdr3_aa: CASSLGANEKLFF; cdr3_nt: TGCGCCAGCAGCCTGGGGGCTAATGAAAAACTGTTTTTT
d_call: TRBD1; j_call: TRBJ2-1; v_call: TRBV18; clone_size: .; cdr3_aa: CASSHRDRGRLDRYNEQFF; cdr3_nt: TGTGCCAGCTCACACCGGGACAGGGGGCGACTGGATCGTTACAATGAGCAGTTCTTC